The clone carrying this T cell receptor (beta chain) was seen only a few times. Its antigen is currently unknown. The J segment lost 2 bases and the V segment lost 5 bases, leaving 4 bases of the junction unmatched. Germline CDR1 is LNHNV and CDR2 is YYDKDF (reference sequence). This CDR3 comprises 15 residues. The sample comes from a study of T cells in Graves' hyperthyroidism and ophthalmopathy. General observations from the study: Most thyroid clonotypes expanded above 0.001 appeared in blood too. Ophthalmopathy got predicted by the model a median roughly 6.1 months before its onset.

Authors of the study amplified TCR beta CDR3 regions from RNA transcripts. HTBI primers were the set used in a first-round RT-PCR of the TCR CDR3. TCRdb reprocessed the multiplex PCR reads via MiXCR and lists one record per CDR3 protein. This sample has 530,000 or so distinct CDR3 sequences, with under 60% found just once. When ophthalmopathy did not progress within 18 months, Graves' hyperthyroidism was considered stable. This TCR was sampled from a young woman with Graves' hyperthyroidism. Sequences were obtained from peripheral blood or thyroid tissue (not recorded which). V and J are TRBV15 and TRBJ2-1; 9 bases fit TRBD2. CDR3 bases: TGTGCCACCAGCCAGCGGGAGGAGACCTACAATGAGCAGTTCTTC. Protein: CATSQREETYNEQFF.